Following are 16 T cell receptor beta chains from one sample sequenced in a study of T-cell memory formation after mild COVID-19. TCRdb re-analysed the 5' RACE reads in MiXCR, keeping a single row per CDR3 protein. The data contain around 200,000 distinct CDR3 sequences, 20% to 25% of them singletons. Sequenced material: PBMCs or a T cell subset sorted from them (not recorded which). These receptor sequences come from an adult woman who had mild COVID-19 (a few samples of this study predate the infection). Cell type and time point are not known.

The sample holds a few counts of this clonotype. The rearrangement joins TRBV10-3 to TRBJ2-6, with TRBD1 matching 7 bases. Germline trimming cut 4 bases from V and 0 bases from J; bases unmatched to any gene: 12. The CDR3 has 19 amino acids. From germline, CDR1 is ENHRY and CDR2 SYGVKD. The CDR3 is CAISAEPGQPVSGANVLTF. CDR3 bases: TGTGCCATCAGTGCTGAGCCGGGACAGCCAGTCTCTGGGGCCAACGTCCTGACTTTC.

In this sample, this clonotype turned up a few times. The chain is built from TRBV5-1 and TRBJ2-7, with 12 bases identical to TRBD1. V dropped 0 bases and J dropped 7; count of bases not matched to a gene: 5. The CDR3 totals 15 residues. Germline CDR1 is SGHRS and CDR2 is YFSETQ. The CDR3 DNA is TGCGCCAGCAGCTTGGAGGGACAGGGGGCTTGGGAGCAGTACTTC. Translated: CASSLEGQGAWEQYF. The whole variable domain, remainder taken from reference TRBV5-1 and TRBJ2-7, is KAGVTQTPRYLIKTRGQQVTLSCSPISGHRSVSWYQQTPGQGLQFLFEYFSETQRNKGNFPGRFSGRQFSNSRSEMNVSTLELGDSALYLCASSLEGQGAWEQYFGPGTRLTVT.

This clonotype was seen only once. CDR3: CASSQGGQAYGYTF. The CDR3 DNA sequence: TGCGCCAGCAGCCAAGGAGGACAGGCCTATGGCTACACCTTC. The rearrangement uses TRBV4-1 and TRBJ1-2; TRBD1 agrees at 7 bases. Germline CDR1 is MGHRA and CDR2 is YSYEKL. This CDR3 has 14 residues. J gave up 4 bases and V 1 base, and 3 bases lay outside the gene matches.

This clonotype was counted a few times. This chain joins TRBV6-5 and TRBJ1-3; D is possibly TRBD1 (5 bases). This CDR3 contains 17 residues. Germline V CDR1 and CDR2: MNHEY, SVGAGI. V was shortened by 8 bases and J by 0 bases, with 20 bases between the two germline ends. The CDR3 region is CASHGASGTVSGNTIYF. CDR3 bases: TGTGCCAGCCATGGTGCTTCCGGGACGGTCTCTGGAAACACCATATATTTT.

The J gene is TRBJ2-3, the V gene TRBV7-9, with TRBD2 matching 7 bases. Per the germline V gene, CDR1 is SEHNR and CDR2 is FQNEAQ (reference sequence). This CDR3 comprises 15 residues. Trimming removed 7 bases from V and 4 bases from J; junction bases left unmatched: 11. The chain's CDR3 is CASTLRLATPDTQYF. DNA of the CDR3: TGTGCCAGCACCCTTCGACTAGCAACCCCAGATACGCAGTATTTT.

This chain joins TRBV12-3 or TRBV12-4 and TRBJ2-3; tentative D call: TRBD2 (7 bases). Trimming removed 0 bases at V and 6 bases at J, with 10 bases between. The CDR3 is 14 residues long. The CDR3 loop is CASSLAGGLDTQYF. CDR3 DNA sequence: TGTGCCAGCAGTTTAGCGGGGGGGCTGGATACGCAGTATTTT.

The CDR3 DNA is TGTGCTACAGGAGGGGTAGGCACTGAAGCTTTCTTT. It translates to CATGGVGTEAFF. This sequence joins TRBV15 and TRBJ1-1; D is possibly TRBD1 (5 bases). Germline CDR1 reads LNHNV; CDR2 reads YYDKDF (reference sequence). CDR3 length: 12 amino acids. The whole variable domain, filled in from reference TRBV15 and TRBJ1-1, reads DAMVIQNPRYQVTQFGKPVTLSCSQTLNHNVMYWYQQKSSQAPKLLFHYYDKDFNNEADTPDNFQSRRPNTSFCFLDIRSPGLGDTAMYLCATGGVGTEAFFGQGTRLTVV.

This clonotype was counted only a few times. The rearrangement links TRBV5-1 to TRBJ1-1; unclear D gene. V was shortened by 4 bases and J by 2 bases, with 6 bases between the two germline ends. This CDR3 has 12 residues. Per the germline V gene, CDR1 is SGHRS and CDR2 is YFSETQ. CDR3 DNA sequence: TGCGCCAGCAGCCGATCAAACACTGAAGCTTTCTTT. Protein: CASSRSNTEAFF. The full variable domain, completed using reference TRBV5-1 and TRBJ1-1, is KAGVTQTPRYLIKTRGQQVTLSCSPISGHRSVSWYQQTPGQGLQFLFEYFSETQRNKGNFPGRFSGRQFSNSRSEMNVSTLELGDSALYLCASSRSNTEAFFGQGTRLTVV.

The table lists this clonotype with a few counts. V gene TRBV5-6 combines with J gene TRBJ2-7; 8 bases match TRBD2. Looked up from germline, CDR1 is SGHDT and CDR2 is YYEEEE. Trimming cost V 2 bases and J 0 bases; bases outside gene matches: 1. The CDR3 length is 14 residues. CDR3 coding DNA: TGTGCCAGCAGCTTTACTAGCGGCTCCTACGAGCAGTACTTC. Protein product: CASSFTSGSYEQYF.

The CDR3 spells CATSDQVQTQETQYF. In nucleotides, the CDR3 is TGTGCCACCAGTGATCAAGTACAAACTCAAGAGACCCAGTACTTC. This chain links TRBV24-1 with TRBJ2-5; D is ambiguous. This CDR3 comprises 15 residues. V shed 3 bases and J shed 2 bases, with 12 bases lying between them. CDR1 is KGHDR and CDR2 is SFDVKD in the germline V gene.

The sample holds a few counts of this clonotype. This chain's CDR3 is CASSKPTGIMNTEAFF. The CDR3, as DNA: TGTGCCAGTAGTAAACCGACAGGGATCATGAACACTGAAGCTTTCTTT. The genes are TRBV19 and TRBJ1-1; 7 nucleotides agree with TRBD1. Germline CDR1 reads LNHDA; CDR2 reads SQIVND (reference sequence). This CDR3 has 16 residues. V dropped 4 bases and J dropped 0; count of bases not matched to a gene: 8.

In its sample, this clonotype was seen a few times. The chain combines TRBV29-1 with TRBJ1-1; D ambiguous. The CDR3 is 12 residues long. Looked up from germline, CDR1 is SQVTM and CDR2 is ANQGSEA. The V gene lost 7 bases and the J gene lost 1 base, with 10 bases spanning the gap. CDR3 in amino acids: CSAVGPNTEAFF. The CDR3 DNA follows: TGCAGCGCAGTCGGACCGAACACTGAAGCTTTCTTT.

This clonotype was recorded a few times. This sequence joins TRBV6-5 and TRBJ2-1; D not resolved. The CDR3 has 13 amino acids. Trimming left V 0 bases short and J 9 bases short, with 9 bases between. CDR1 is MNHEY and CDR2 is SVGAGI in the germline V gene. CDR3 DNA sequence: TGTGCCAGCAGTTACTCAGGGTCTAGTGAGCAGTTCTTC. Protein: CASSYSGSSEQFF.

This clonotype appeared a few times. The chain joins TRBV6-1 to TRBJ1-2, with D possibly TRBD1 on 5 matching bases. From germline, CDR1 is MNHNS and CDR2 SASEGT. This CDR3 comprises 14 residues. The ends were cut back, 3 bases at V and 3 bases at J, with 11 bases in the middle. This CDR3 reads CASSDGLGDYGYTF. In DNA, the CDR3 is TGTGCCAGCAGTGATGGATTGGGGGACTATGGCTACACCTTC.

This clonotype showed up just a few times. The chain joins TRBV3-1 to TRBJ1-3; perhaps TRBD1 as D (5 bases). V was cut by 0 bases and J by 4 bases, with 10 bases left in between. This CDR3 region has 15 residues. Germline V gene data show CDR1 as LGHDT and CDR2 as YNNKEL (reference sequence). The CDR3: CASSQDGGRGNTIYF. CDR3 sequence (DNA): TGTGCCAGCAGCCAAGACGGGGGTCGCGGAAACACCATATATTTT.

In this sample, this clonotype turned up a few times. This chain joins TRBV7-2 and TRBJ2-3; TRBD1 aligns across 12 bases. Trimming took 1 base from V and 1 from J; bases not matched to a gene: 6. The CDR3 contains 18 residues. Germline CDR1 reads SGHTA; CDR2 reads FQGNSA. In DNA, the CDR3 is TGTGCCAGCAGCTTAGGGGACAGGGGGCGCGAAGGCACAGATACGCAGTATTTT. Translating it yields CASSLGDRGREGTDTQYF.